This TCR beta chain was captured by sequencing in a study of radiotherapy plus CTLA-4 blockade in lung cancer. Turning to the study itself: Objective response rate was 15% to 20%; disease control rate, 31%.

Whole-study findings and limits: Blood-borne expansion of tumor-derived TCR clones followed radiotherapy plus ipilimumab. With interferon-beta, early dynamics of blood T cell clones were reported to best predict response.

Only in-frame clones appear in the TCRdb table, and some are missing; sequencing was by immunoSEQ multiplex PCR. This sample carries 95,000 to 150,000 clones, about nine tenths of them seen once, and the ten largest clones take about 7%. This CDR3 spans 13 amino acids. The germline CDR1 and CDR2 sequences are SGHRS and YFSETQ. V lost 0 bases, J lost 8 bases, and 9 bases lay in between. Of note for this clone: What it binds is not known.

With ipilimumab providing CTLA-4 blockade, focal radiation was administered to patients who had chemo-refractory metastatic non-small-cell lung cancer. V is TRBV5-1 and J is TRBJ2-1, with D unresolved. The material sequenced was peripheral blood, taken from a patient treated with radiotherapy plus ipilimumab. The source of this sequence is a human donor with non-small cell lung cancer that progressed on radiotherapy plus ipilimumab. The CDR3 DNA sequence: TGCGCCAGCAGCTTGGATCGGAGAGATGAGCAGTTCTTC. This sequence encodes CASSLDRRDEQFF.